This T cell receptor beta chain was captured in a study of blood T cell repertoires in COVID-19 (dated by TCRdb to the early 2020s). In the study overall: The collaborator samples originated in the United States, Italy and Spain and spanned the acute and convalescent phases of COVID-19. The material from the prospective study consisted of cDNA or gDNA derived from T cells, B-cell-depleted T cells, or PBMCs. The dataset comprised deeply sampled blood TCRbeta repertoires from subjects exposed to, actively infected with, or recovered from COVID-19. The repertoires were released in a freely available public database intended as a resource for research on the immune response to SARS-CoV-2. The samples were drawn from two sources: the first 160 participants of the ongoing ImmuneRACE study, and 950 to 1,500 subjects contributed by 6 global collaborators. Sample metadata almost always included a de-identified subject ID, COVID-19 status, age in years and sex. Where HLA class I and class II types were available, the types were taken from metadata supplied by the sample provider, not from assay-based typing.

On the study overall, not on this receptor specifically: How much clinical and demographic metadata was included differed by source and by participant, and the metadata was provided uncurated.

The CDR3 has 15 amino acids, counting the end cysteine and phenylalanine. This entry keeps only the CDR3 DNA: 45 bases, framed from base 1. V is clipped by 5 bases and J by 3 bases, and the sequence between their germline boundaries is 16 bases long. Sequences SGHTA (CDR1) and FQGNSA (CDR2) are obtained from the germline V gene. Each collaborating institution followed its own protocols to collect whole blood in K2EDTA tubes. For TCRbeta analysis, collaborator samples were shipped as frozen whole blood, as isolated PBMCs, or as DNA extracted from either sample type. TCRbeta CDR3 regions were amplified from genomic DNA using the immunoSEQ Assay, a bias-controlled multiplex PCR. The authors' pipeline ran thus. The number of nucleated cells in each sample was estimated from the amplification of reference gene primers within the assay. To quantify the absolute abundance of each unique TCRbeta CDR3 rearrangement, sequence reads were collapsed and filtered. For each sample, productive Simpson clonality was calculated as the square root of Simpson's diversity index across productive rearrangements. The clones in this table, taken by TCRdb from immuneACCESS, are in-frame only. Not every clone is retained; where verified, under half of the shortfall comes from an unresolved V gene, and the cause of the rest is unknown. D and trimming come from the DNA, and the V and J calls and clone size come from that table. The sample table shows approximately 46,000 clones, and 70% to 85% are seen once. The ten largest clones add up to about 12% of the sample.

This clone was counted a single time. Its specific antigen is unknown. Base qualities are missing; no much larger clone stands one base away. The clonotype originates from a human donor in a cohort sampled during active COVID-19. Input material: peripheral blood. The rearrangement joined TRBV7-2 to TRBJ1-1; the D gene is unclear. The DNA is TGTGCCAGCAGCGAGGGCTCGGGCGGGGACACTGAAGCTTTCTTT. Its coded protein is CASSEGSGGDTEAFF.